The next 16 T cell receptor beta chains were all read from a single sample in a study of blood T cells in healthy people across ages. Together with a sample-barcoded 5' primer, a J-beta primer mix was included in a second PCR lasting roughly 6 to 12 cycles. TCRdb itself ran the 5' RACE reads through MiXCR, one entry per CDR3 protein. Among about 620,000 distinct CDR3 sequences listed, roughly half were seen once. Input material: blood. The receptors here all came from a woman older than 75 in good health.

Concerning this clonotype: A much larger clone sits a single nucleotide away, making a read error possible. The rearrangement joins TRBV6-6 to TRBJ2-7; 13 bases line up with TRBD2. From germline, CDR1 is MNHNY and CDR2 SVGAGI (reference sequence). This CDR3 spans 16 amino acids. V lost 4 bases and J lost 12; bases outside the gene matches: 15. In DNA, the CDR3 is TGTGCCAGCAGTTCGGGACTAGCGGGGCGACAAGAGACCCGGTACTTC. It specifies CASSSGLAGRQETRYF.

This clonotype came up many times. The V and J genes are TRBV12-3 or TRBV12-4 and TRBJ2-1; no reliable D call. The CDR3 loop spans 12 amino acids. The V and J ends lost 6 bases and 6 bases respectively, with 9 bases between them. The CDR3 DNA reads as TGTGCCAGCAGCTTGTCAGTCAATGAGCAGTTCTTC. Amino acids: CASSLSVNEQFF.

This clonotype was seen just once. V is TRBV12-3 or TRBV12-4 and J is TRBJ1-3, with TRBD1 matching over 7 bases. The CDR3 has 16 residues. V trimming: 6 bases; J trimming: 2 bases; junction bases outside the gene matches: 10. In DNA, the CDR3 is TGTGCCAGCAGAAAAAACCAGGGGGGAACTGGAAACACCATATATTTT. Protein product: CASRKNQGGTGNTIYF.

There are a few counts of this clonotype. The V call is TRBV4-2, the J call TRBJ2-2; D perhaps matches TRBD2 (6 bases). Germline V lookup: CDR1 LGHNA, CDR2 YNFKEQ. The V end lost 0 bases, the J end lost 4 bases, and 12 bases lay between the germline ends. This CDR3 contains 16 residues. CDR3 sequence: CASSQDRLVGTGELFF. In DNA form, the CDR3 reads TGTGCCAGCAGCCAAGATCGACTAGTAGGCACCGGGGAGCTGTTTTTT.

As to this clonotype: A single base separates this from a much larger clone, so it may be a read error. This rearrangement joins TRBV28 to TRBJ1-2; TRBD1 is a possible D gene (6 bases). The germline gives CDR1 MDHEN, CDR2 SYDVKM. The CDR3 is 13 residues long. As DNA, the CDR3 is TGTGCCAGCCGCCAACAGGGAAGGTATGGCTGCACCTTC. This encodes CASRQQGRYGCTF.

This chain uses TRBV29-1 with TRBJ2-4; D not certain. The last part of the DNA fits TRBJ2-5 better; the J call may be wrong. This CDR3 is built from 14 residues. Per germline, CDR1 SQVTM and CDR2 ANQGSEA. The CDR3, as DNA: TGCAGCGTTGAAGGTCTGGAGTTCCAAGAGACCCAGTACTTC. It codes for CSVEGLEFQETQYF.

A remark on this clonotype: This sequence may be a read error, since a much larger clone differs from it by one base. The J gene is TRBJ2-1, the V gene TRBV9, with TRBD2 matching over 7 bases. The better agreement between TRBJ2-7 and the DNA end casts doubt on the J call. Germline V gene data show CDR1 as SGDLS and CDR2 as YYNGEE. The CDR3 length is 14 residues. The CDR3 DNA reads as TGTGCCAGCAGCGTGGCGGGGGAATACAATGAGCAGTACTTC. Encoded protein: CASSVAGEYNEQYF.

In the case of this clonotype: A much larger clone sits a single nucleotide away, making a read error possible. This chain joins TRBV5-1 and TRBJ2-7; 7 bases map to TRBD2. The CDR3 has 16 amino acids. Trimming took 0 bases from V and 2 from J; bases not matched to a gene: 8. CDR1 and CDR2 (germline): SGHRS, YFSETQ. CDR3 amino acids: CASSLGAGPSPYEQYF. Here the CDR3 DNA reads TGCGCCAGCAGCTTGGGAGCGGGACCTAGCCCCTACGAGCAGTACTTC. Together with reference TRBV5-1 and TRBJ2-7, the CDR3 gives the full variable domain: KAGVTQTPRYLIKTRGQQVTLSCSPISGHRSVSWYQQTPGQGLQFLFEYFSETQRNKGNFPGRFSGRQFSNSRSEMNVSTLELGDSALYLCASSLGAGPSPYEQYFGPGTRLTVT.

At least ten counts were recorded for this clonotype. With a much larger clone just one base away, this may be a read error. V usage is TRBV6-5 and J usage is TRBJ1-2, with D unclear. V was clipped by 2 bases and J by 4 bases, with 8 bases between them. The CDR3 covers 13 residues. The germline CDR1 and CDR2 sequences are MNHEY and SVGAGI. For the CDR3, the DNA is TGTGCCAGCAGTTACGGACGGCTCTATGGCTACACCTTC. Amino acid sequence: CASSYGRLYGYTF.

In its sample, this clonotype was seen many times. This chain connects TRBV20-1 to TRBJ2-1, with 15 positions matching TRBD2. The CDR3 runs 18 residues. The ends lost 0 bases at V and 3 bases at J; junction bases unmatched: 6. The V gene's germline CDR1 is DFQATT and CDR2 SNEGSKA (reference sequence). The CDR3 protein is CSARERGTSGRSYNEQFF. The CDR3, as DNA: TGCAGTGCTAGAGAACGCGGGACTAGCGGGAGGAGCTACAATGAGCAGTTCTTC.

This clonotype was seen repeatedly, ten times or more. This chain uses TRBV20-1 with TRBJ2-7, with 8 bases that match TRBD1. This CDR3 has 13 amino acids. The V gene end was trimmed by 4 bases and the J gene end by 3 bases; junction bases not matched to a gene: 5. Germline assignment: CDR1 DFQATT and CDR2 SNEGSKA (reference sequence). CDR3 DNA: TGCAGTGCTACCCTCACAGGGGGCTACGAGCAGTACTTC. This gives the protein CSATLTGGYEQYF.

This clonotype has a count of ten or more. The CDR3 spells CASSVASGNNEQFF. The CDR3 DNA is TGTGCCAGCAGCGTAGCTTCAGGGAACAATGAGCAGTTCTTC. The V call is TRBV9, the J call TRBJ2-1; a weak D match, TRBD1 (5 bases). Trimming shortened V by 0 bases and J by 5 bases, and 9 bases separated the two germline ends. This CDR3 contains 14 residues. The V gene's germline CDR1 is SGDLS and CDR2 YYNGEE.

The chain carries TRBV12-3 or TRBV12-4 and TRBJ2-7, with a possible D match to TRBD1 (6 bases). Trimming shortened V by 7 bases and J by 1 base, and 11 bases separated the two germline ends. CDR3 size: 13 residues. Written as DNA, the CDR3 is TGTGCCAGCACCCAGGACAGTTCCTACGAGCAGTACTTC. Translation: CASTQDSSYEQYF.

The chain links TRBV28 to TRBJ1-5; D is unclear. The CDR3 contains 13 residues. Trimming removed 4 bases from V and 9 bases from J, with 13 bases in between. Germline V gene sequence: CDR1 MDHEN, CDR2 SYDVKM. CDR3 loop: CASSYRTWGPQHF. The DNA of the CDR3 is TGTGCCAGCAGTTACCGGACCTGGGGGCCCCAGCATTTT.

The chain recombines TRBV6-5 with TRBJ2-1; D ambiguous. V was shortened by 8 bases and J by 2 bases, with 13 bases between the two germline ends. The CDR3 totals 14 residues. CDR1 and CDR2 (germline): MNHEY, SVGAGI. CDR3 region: CASGFRVAYNEQFF. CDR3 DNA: TGTGCCAGCGGATTCCGAGTGGCCTACAATGAGCAGTTCTTC.

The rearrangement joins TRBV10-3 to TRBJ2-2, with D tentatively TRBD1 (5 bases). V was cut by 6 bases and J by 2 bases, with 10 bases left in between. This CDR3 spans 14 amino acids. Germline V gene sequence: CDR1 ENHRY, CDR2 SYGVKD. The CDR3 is CAISWGRNTGELFF. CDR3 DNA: TGTGCCATCAGCTGGGGCAGAAACACCGGGGAGCTGTTTTTT.